This note documents a single TCR beta chain sequence. Only in-frame clones appear in the TCRdb table, and some are missing; sequencing was by immunoSEQ multiplex PCR. The data contain roughly 56,000 clones, about 89% of them singletons. From germline, CDR1 is SNHLY and CDR2 FYNNEI. This CDR3 is 15 amino acids long. Trimming cost V 7 bases and J 2 bases; bases outside gene matches: 6. This sample is part of a study of blood T cell repertoires in COVID-19. Study in general: The United States, Italy and Spain were the sources of the acute and convalescent COVID-19 samples.

V is TRBV2 and J is TRBJ2-5, with TRBD2 matching 11 bases. The sample was peripheral blood. This receptor was obtained from a human donor in a cohort sampled during active COVID-19. The CDR3 reads CASKVAGGLQETQYF. The CDR3 bases are TGTGCCAGCAAGGTAGCGGGGGGGCTACAAGAGACCCAGTACTTC.